The rows below give T cell receptor beta chains drawn from one sample of a study of OX40 agonist ivuxolimab in advanced cancers. The repertoire was sequenced with immunoSEQ multiplex PCR; TCRdb's copy has only in-frame clones and lacks some. There are roughly 90,000 clones in the sample; roughly 93% occur only once, and around 0.35% lies in the top ten. The input for sequencing was CD4+ or CD8+ T cells sorted from blood, taken in a trial of the OX40 agonist ivuxolimab. These receptors were obtained from an adult with an advanced solid tumor such as melanoma, head and neck, liver or kidney cancer. Both conserved end residues are part of each CDR3. The D gene is left open where the match is weak. Clone size, where shown, is once, few, many, or a class for clones that have expanded.

J	size	D	V	CDR3	DNA
TRBJ2-7	NA	NA	TRBV7-6	CASSLFIGHSYEQYF	TGTGCCAGCAGCTTATTTATAGGCCACTCCTACGAGCAGTACTTC
TRBJ2-7	NA	TRBD1	TRBV7-8	CASSENRGLSEQYF	TGTGCCAGCAGCGAGAACAGGGGGCTGAGCGAGCAGTACTTC
TRBJ2-6	NA	TRBD2	TRBV7-2	CASSLSGIASGANVLTF	TGTGCCAGCAGCCTTAGCGGGATAGCTTCTGGGGCCAACGTCCTGACTTTC
TRBJ2-3	NA	NA	TRBV5-4	CASSLGATHPTQYF	TGTGCCAGCAGCTTGGGTGCTACCCACCCCACGCAGTATTTT
TRBJ2-1	NA	NA	TRBV29-1	CSVEIGQGRDNEQFF	TGCAGCGTTGAAATTGGGCAGGGGCGCGACAATGAGCAGTTCTTC
TRBJ2-2	NA	TRBD2	TRBV27	CASSLEGLAGVTGELFF	TGTGCCAGCAGTTTGGAGGGACTAGCGGGAGTTACCGGGGAGCTGTTTTTT
TRBJ2-7	NA	NA	TRBV7-2	CASNYLREILTGF	TGTGCCAGCAATTATCTGAGGGAGATATTGACGGGCTTC
TRBJ2-1	NA	NA	TRBV18	CASSPGTTYNEQFF	TGTGCCAGCTCACCAGGGACAACCTACAATGAGCAGTTCTTC
TRBJ1-1	once	TRBD1	TRBV9	CASSTGQGAYTEAFF	TGTGCCAGCAGCACTGGACAGGGGGCTTACACTGAAGCTTTCTTT
TRBJ2-2	NA	NA	TRBV19	CASSAWGLRQLGELFF	TGTGCCAGTAGTGCCTGGGGACTCCGACAGCTCGGGGAGCTGTTTTTT
TRBJ2-1	NA	TRBD2	TRBV6-4	CASSRGDWYSEQFF	TGTGCCAGTTCCCGGGGGGACTGGTACAGTGAGCAGTTCTTC
TRBJ2-5	NA	TRBD2	TRBV30	CAWSVRSGLAGDQETQYF	TGTGCCTGGAGTGTACGCTCGGGACTAGCGGGAGATCAGGAGACCCAGTACTTC
TRBJ2-1	NA	TRBD2	TRBV2	CASSAASGSYNEQFF	TGTGCCAGCAGTGCCGCTAGCGGCTCCTACAATGAGCAGTTCTTC
TRBJ2-7	NA	NA	TRBV19	CASSISGGPYEQYF	TGTGCCAGTAGTATATCTGGGGGACCCTACGAGCAGTACTTC
TRBJ1-1	NA	NA	TRBV6-6	CASSSQKSTEAFF	TGTGCCAGCAGTTCACAGAAATCCACTGAAGCTTTCTTT
TRBJ2-5	NA	TRBD2	TRBV28	CASSLASGDFRETQYF	TGTGCCAGCAGTTTGGCTAGCGGGGACTTCAGGGAGACCCAGTACTTC
TRBJ1-4	NA	TRBD1	TRBV2	CASSRGRDRYEKLFF	TGTGCCAGCAGTCGGGGCCGGGACAGATATGAAAAACTGTTTTTT
TRBJ2-5	NA	NA	TRBV5-1	CASSLAGGTETQYF	TGCGCCAGCAGCTTGGCCGGGGGCACGGAGACCCAGTACTTC
TRBJ2-3	NA	NA	TRBV11-1	CASSLDGTSTDTQYF	TGTGCCAGCAGCTTAGATGGGACAAGCACAGATACGCAGTATTTT
TRBJ2-7	NA	TRBD1	TRBV11-1	CASSLGTGLTYEQYF	TGTGCCAGCAGCCTTGGGACAGGGTTAACCTACGAGCAGTACTTC
TRBJ2-7	NA	TRBD1	TRBV5-5	CASSWDSARIYEQYF	TGTGCCAGCAGTTGGGACAGCGCCCGAATCTACGAGCAGTACTTC
TRBJ2-7	once	NA	TRBV11-2	CASSLVDSSSYEQYF	TGTGCCAGCAGCTTAGTGGACTCGAGCTCCTACGAGCAGTACTTC
TRBJ2-7	NA	NA	TRBV5-4	CASSLGGRQPYEQYF	TGTGCCAGCAGCTTGGGAGGTCGACAGCCCTACGAGCAGTACTTC
TRBJ2-1	NA	NA	TRBV7-3	CASSLTGLYNEQFF	TGTGCCAGCAGCTTAACGGGACTGTACAATGAGCAGTTCTTC
TRBJ2-7	NA	NA	TRBV2	CAGGGGYEQYF	TGTGCCGGAGGTGGGGGCTACGAGCAGTACTTC
TRBJ1-4	NA	NA	TRBV7-2	CASSLVGGTPNEKLFF	TGTGCCAGCAGCTTGGTAGGCGGGACGCCTAATGAAAAACTGTTTTTT
TRBJ2-2	NA	TRBD1	TRBV11-2	CASSFPFGTGTGELFF	TGTGCCAGCAGCTTCCCCTTCGGGACAGGGACCGGGGAGCTGTTTTTT
TRBJ1-3	NA	NA	TRBV5-5	CASSLEGHSGNTIYF	TGTGCCAGCAGCTTGGAGGGCCACTCTGGAAACACCATATATTTT
TRBJ1-1	NA	NA	TRBV6-5	CASSPRTANTEAFF	TGTGCCAGCAGTCCGCGGACAGCCAACACTGAAGCTTTCTTT
TRBJ2-7	NA	NA	TRBV2	CASKTTGSYEQYF	TGTGCCAGCAAGACGACAGGCTCCTACGAGCAGTACTTC
TRBJ2-1	NA	TRBD2	TRBV6-5	CASSWREGNEQFF	TGTGCCAGCAGTTGGCGGGAGGGTAACGAGCAGTTCTTC
TRBJ2-5	NA	TRBD2	TRBV11-1	CASSLGREGLETQYF	TGTGCCAGCAGCTTGGGGCGGGAGGGCCTTGAGACCCAGTACTTC
TRBJ2-7	once	NA	TRBV15	CATRRQLSSYEQYF	TGTGCCACCAGACGTCAATTGAGCTCCTACGAGCAGTACTTC
TRBJ1-4	NA	NA	TRBV4-3	CASSQAGALNEKLFF	TGCGCCAGCAGCCAAGCGGGGGCTCTTAATGAAAAACTGTTTTTT
TRBJ2-1	NA	TRBD2	TRBV19	CASSIGHSGSKYEQFF	TGTGCCAGTAGTATAGGGCATAGCGGGAGTAAGTATGAGCAGTTCTTC
TRBJ2-5	NA	NA	TRBV11-1	CASSFNRGGETQYF	TGTGCCAGCAGCTTTAACAGGGGAGGAGAGACCCAGTACTTC
TRBJ2-2	once	NA	TRBV2	CASTGRLSGELFF	TGTGCCAGCACTGGGAGGTTGAGCGGTGAGCTGTTTTTT
TRBJ2-7	once	NA	TRBV20-1	CSAGFTGEQYF	TGCAGTGCGGGATTCACAGGGGAGCAGTACTTC
TRBJ1-2	NA	NA	TRBV7-2	CASSLWGEGYTF	TGTGCCAGCAGCTTATGGGGAGAGGGCTACACCTTC
TRBJ1-6	once	NA	TRBV28	CASRLHVGDNSPLHF	TGTGCCAGCAGGCTACATGTTGGCGATAATTCACCCCTCCACTTT
TRBJ2-1	NA	TRBD2	TRBV11-1	CASSSRDYVKEQFF	TGTGCCAGCAGCTCCCGGGACTATGTAAAAGAGCAGTTCTTC
TRBJ2-5	NA	TRBD2	TRBV7-3	CASSPTGAGGETQYF	TGTGCCAGCAGCCCCACGGGAGCGGGAGGGGAGACCCAGTACTTC
TRBJ1-5	NA	NA	TRBV6-1	CASSEPEGRGNQPQHF	TGTGCCAGCAGTGAACCTGAGGGAAGGGGCAATCAGCCCCAGCATTTT
TRBJ2-1	NA	NA	TRBV9	CASSVEGSTYNEQFF	TGTGCCAGCAGCGTAGAAGGCTCCACCTACAATGAGCAGTTCTTC
TRBJ2-3	NA	TRBD2	TRBV5-4	CASTLLAGADTQYF	TGTGCCAGCACCCTACTAGCGGGAGCAGATACGCAGTATTTT
TRBJ2-2	few	TRBD1	TRBV5-1	CASSVTTGSSGELFF	TGCGCCAGCAGCGTAACGACAGGGAGTTCCGGGGAGCTGTTTTTT